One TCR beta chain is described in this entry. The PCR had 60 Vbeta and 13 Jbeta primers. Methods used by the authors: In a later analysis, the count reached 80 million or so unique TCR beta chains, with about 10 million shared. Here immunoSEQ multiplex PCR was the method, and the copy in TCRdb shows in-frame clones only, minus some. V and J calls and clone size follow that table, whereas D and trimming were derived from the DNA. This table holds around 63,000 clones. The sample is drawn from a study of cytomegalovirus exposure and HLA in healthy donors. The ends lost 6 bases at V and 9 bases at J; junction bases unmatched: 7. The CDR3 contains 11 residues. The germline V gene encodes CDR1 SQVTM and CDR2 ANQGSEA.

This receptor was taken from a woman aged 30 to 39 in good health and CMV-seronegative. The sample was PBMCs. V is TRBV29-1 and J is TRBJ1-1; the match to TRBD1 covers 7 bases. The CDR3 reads CSVEKDRKAFF. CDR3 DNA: TGCAGCGTGGAAAAGGACAGGAAAGCTTTCTTT.